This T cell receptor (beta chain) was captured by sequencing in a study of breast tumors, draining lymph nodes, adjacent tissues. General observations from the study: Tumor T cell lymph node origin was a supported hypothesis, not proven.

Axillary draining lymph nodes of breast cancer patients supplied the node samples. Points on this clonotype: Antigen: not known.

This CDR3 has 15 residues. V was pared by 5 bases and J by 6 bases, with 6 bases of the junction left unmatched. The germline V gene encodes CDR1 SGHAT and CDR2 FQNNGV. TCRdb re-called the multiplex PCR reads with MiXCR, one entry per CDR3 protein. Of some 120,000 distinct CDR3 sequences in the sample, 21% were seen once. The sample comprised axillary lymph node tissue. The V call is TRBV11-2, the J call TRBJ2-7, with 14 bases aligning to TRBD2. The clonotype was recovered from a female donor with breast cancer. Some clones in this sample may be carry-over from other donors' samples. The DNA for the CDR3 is TGTGCCAGCAGCCCCCGACTAGCGGGAGGGGGCGAGCAGTACTTC. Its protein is CASSPRLAGGGEQYF. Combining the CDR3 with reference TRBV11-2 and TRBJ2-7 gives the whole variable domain EAGVAQSPRYKIIEKRQSVAFWCNPISGHATLYWYQQILGQGPKLLIQFQNNGVVDDSQLPKDRFSAERLKGVDSTLKIQPAKLEDSAVYLCASSPRLAGGGEQYFGPGTRLTVT.